This TCR beta chain was sequenced during a study of CD8 T cells in ankylosing spondylitis. TCRdb analysed the 5' RACE reads with MiXCR anew, one entry per CDR3 protein. The sample records roughly 200,000 distinct CDR3 sequences, 20% to 30% being singletons. V was cut by 2 bases and J by 1 base, with 7 bases left in between. The CDR3 has 13 residues. Germline loops: CDR1 DFQATT, CDR2 SNEGSKA (reference sequence). Many counts were recorded for this clonotype. This TCR was recovered from a male donor with ankylosing spondylitis or in good health (not recorded which). This chain joins TRBV20-1 and TRBJ2-3, with D uncertain. The sequenced material came from blood, either unsorted or a sorted T cell fraction (not recorded which). The chain's CDR3 is CSARISGTDTQYF. The CDR3 DNA reads as TGCAGTGCTAGAATCAGCGGCACAGATACGCAGTATTTT.